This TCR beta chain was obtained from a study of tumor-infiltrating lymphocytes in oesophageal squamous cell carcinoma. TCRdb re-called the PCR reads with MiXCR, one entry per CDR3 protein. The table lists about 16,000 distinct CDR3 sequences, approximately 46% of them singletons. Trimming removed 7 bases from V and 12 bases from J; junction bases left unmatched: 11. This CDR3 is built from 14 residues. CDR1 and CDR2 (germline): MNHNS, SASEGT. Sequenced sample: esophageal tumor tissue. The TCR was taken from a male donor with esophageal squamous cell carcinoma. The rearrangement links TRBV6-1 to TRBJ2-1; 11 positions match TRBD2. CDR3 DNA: TGTGCCAGCAAAGGAGGACTAGCGGGTGATACGCAGTTCTTC. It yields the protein CASKGGLAGDTQFF.